The 26 T cell receptor beta chains presented below share a single source sample, sequenced in a study of spatial heterogeneity in lung cancer. Study observations and caveats: Expanded intratumoral alpha and beta TCR counts tracked tumor mutation counts.

These receptors have no identified antigens. As to time point: sample taken at primary tumor resection. TCRdb fed the 5' RACE reads into MiXCR, producing one record per CDR3 protein. Found here are about 3,500 distinct CDR3 sequences, about 26% of them singletons; the top ten hold approximately 23%. The source material was lung tumor tissue, sampled at surgery. All receptors come from a male donor with early-stage non-small cell lung cancer.

This clonotype was observed at least ten times. V usage is TRBV28 and J usage is TRBJ1-4, with D maybe TRBD1 (5 bases). This CDR3 has 15 residues. The ends were cut back, 3 bases at V and 4 bases at J, with 12 bases in the middle. In germline, CDR1 is MDHEN, CDR2 SYDVKM. For the CDR3, the DNA is TGTGCCAGCAGTTTGGGGGGACCCCTTAATGAAAAACTGTTTTTT. Translating it yields CASSLGGPLNEKLFF. The full variable domain, with the rest looked up from reference TRBV28 and TRBJ1-4, is DVKVTQSSRYLVKRTGEKVFLECVQDMDHENMFWYRQDPGLGLRLIYFSYDVKMKEKGDIPEGYSVSREKKERFSLILESASTNQTSMYLCASSLGGPLNEKLFFGSGTQLSVL.

The V call is TRBV27, the J call TRBJ2-6, with D hard to call. V was pared by 2 bases and J by 0 bases, with 2 bases between. Germline-derived CDR1 and CDR2 are MNHEY and SMNVEV (reference sequence). This CDR3 comprises 14 residues. Here the CDR3 DNA reads TGTGCCAGCAGTTTACACTCTGGGGCCAACGTCCTGACTTTC. Translated: CASSLHSGANVLTF. The entire variable domain, with the rest obtained from reference TRBV27 and TRBJ2-6, is as follows: EAQVTQNPRYLITVTGKKLTVTCSQNMNHEYMSWYRQDPGLGLRQIYYSMNVEVTDKGDVPEGYKVSRKEKRNFPLILESPSPNQTSLYFCASSLHSGANVLTFGAGSRLTVL.

This clonotype is classed as medium-sized. The V gene is TRBV16, the J gene TRBJ1-5, with D hard to call. Trimming left V 2 bases short and J 4 bases short, with 6 bases between. The CDR3 contains 13 residues. CDR1 is KGHSY and CDR2 is FQNENV in the germline V gene. CDR3 sequence (DNA): TGTGCCAGCAGCCAACAGGTTAATCAGCCCCAGCATTTT. Protein: CASSQQVNQPQHF.

This clonotype is termed medium-sized. The junction departs from the called germline gene at one end, perhaps through a read error. The gene calls are TRBV6-6 and TRBJ1-5; 8 nucleotides align to TRBD1. This CDR3 has 14 residues. CDR1 is MNHNY, CDR2 SVGAGI, per germline (reference sequence). This CDR3 is CASSHSGGGEPQHF. The CDR3 region has the DNA TGTGCCAGCAGTCACTCAGGGGGCGGGGAGCCCCAGCATTTT.

This clonotype was detected ten times or more. The chain has TRBV19 and TRBJ2-3; D uncertain. V shed 0 bases and J shed 3 bases, with 10 bases lying between them. The germline gives CDR1 LNHDA, CDR2 SQIVND (reference sequence). The CDR3 runs to 15 residues. CDR3 amino acids: CASSIDTRATDTQYF. The CDR3 DNA is TGTGCCAGTAGTATAGATACCCGGGCTACAGATACGCAGTATTTT.

This clonotype is judged medium-sized (0.01 to 0.1%). The V gene is TRBV27, the J gene TRBJ2-1; 10 positions agree with TRBD1. The CDR3 is 15 residues long. Losses at the gene ends were 7 bases for V and 11 bases for J; bases not matched to a gene: 14. Germline CDR1 is MNHEY and CDR2 is SMNVEV (reference sequence). The DNA for the CDR3 is TGTGCCAGCACCTTTCAGACAGGGGGCACTACCAAGCAGTTCTTC. Translating gives CASTFQTGGTTKQFF.

This clonotype was observed at least ten times. The DNA of the CDR3 is TGTGCCAGCTCATCTGGGACAGGGCACCGTTCTTTTACTGGAAACACCATATATTTT. Protein sequence: CASSSGTGHRSFTGNTIYF. V usage is TRBV18 and J usage is TRBJ1-3; TRBD1 matches 9 bases. Germline V gives CDR1 KGHSH, CDR2 LQKENI. V trimming: 5 bases; J trimming: 2 bases; junction bases outside the gene matches: 16. The CDR3 length is 19 residues.

This clonotype is labeled as medium-sized. This chain connects TRBV10-1 to TRBJ2-5; D is ambiguous. Germline V CDR1 and CDR2: WNHNN, SYGVQD (reference sequence). The length of the CDR3 is 13 residues. V was shortened by 5 bases and J by 5 bases, with 12 bases between the two germline ends. The CDR3 is CASSSSPWETQYF. As DNA, the CDR3 is TGCGCCAGCAGTAGTAGCCCGTGGGAGACCCAGTACTTC.

This clonotype showed up just a few times. CDR3 sequence: CSASPVDLAGPTDTQYF. The DNA of the CDR3 is TGCAGTGCTAGTCCAGTCGACTTAGCGGGGCCCACAGATACGCAGTATTTT. This chain connects TRBV20-1 to TRBJ2-3; 8 nucleotides line up with TRBD2. There are 17 residues in the CDR3. From germline, CDR1 is DFQATT and CDR2 SNEGSKA (reference sequence). The V segment lost 3 bases and the J segment 2 bases; nucleotides outside the gene matches: 13.

The chain is built from TRBV20-1 and TRBJ2-7, with D perhaps being TRBD1 or TRBD2 (5 bases each). The germline V gene encodes CDR1 DFQATT and CDR2 SNEGSKA (reference sequence). Trimming took off 4 bases at V and 2 bases at J, with 15 bases between the two ends. The CDR3 consists of 14 residues. CDR3 in amino acids: CSATKADKTYEQYF. CDR3 nucleotide sequence: TGCAGTGCTACTAAAGCGGACAAGACCTACGAGCAGTACTTC.

This sequence joins TRBV24-1 and TRBJ1-2, with D uncertain. Trimming cost V 5 bases and J 7 bases, with 19 bases left between them. Germline V gene data show CDR1 as KGHDR and CDR2 as SFDVKD. The CDR3 runs to 15 residues. This CDR3 is CATSGTGGPYAGYTF. CDR3 coding DNA: TGTGCCACCAGTGGAACTGGCGGGCCGTACGCTGGCTACACCTTC.

By frequency in the sample, this clonotype is medium-sized. The CDR3 reads CASSLDGSRGTEAFF. The DNA of the CDR3 is TGTGCCAGCAGCTTAGACGGCAGCCGAGGCACTGAAGCTTTCTTT. The J gene is TRBJ1-1, the V gene TRBV7-2; D unresolved. Germline V gives CDR1 SGHTA, CDR2 FQGNSA. The CDR3 is 15 residues long. Deletions cut 1 base from V and 4 bases from J, with 13 bases between.

This clonotype is deemed medium-sized (0.01 to 0.1%). This chain links TRBV20-1 with TRBJ2-1, with 9 bases identical to TRBD2. Germline V gene lookup returns CDR1 DFQATT and CDR2 SNEGSKA (reference sequence). V dropped 3 bases and J dropped 0; count of bases not matched to a gene: 15. The CDR3 spans 19 residues. The CDR3 DNA is TGCAGTGCTAGTGCCCCTCCGGCTAGCGGGAAATACTCCTACAATGAGCAGTTCTTC. It codes for CSASAPPASGKYSYNEQFF.

This clonotype was seen a handful of times. The chain joins TRBV6-2 or TRBV6-3 to TRBJ2-3; D may be TRBD1 (6 bases). This CDR3 contains 14 residues. V was pared by 7 bases and J by 1 base, with 12 bases between. Germline V gene data show CDR1 as MNHEY and CDR2 as SVGEGT. CDR3 residues: CASTTGYGTDTQYF. The CDR3 coding sequence is TGTGCCAGCACCACAGGGTATGGCACAGATACGCAGTATTTT.

The table lists this clonotype with many counts. V usage is TRBV6-6 and J usage is TRBJ2-7; 12 bases fit TRBD2. Germline V CDR1 and CDR2: MNHNY, SVGAGI (reference sequence). CDR3 length equals 15 residues. Trimming removed 6 bases from V and 2 bases from J; junction bases left unmatched: 5. Here the CDR3 DNA reads TGTGCCAGCAGCAACGGACTAGCGGGGCCCTACGAGCAGTACTTC. Translated: CASSNGLAGPYEQYF.

CDR3 sequence reads: CASTPPGLRYNEQFF. The DNA for the CDR3 is TGTGCCAGCACCCCACCGGGACTACGATACAATGAGCAGTTCTTC. The V call is TRBV6-4, the J call TRBJ2-1, with 7 positions matching TRBD2. CDR3 length: 15 amino acids. V shed 7 bases and J 4 bases; nucleotides not matched to a gene: 10. Germline CDR1 and CDR2: MRHNA and SNTAGT.

This clonotype was counted between two and nine times. This chain uses TRBV14 with TRBJ2-2; D remains unclear. The CDR3 extends over 16 amino acids. Germline loops: CDR1 SGHDN, CDR2 FVKESK. V dropped 7 bases and J dropped 1 base, with 16 bases sitting between them. This CDR3 reads CASTPSTDRNTGELFF. CDR3 coding DNA: TGTGCCAGCACTCCATCGACTGACCGGAACACCGGGGAGCTGTTTTTT. The whole variable domain, remainder taken from reference TRBV14 and TRBJ2-2, is EAGVTQFPSHSVIEKGQTVTLRCDPISGHDNLYWYRRVMGKEIKFLLHFVKESKQDESGMPNNRFLAERTGGTYSTLKVQPAELEDSGVYFCASTPSTDRNTGELFFGEGSRLTVL.

Relative to its sample, this clonotype is medium-sized. The rearrangement uses TRBV6-5 and TRBJ2-1, with 10 bases lining up with TRBD2. Germline trimming cut 7 bases from V and 6 bases from J; bases unmatched to any gene: 9. Germline lookup yields CDR1 MNHEY and CDR2 SVGAGI. This CDR3 has 15 residues. The CDR3 region is CASTSGRVFGNEQFF. The CDR3 nucleotides read TGTGCCAGCACTAGCGGGAGAGTGTTCGGCAATGAGCAGTTCTTC.

By its share, this clonotype is medium-sized. The J gene is TRBJ2-2, the V gene TRBV6-5, with a possible D match to TRBD2 (5 bases). Trimming shortened V by 6 bases and J by 1 base, and 9 bases separated the two germline ends. CDR1 is MNHEY and CDR2 is SVGAGI in the germline V gene. This CDR3 has 14 amino acids. CDR3 loop: CASRSRENTGELFF. CDR3 nucleotides: TGTGCCAGCAGGTCTCGGGAGAACACCGGGGAGCTGTTTTTT.

This chain joins TRBV12-3 or TRBV12-4 and TRBJ2-3; 12 bases map to TRBD2. CDR3 length equals 17 residues. After removal of 3 bases from V and 4 bases from J, the junction contained 8 bases not matched to a gene. CDR3 in DNA: TGTGCCAGCAGTTTTGAGACTAGCGGGAGAGGAGCAGATACGCAGTATTTT. This encodes CASSFETSGRGADTQYF.

By sample share, this clonotype is large. The chain uses TRBV6-5 and TRBJ2-1; no firm D call. From germline, CDR1 is MNHEY and CDR2 SVGAGI. Trimming left V 2 bases short and J 0 bases short, with 11 bases between. This CDR3 is 16 amino acids long. This CDR3 is CASSYRRPSSYNEQFF. CDR3 coding DNA: TGTGCCAGCAGTTACCGCAGGCCGAGCTCCTACAATGAGCAGTTCTTC.

This clonotype is categorized as medium-sized. This chain connects TRBV12-3 or TRBV12-4 to TRBJ2-5; TRBD2 might be the D (6 bases). CDR3 length: 15 amino acids. The ends were cut back, 5 bases at V and 5 bases at J, with 18 bases in the middle. The CDR3 loop reads CASSGLGGKRETQYF. For the CDR3, the DNA is TGTGCCAGCAGTGGCCTAGGCGGGAAGAGGGAGACCCAGTACTTC.

The sample holds a few counts of this clonotype. This rearrangement joins TRBV7-6 to TRBJ1-1; possible D gene TRBD1, 6 bases. Germline CDR1 SGHVS, CDR2 FNYEAQ. The CDR3 has 14 amino acids. Trimming removed 3 bases from V and 5 bases from J, with 13 bases in between. The CDR3 reads CASSLNRDRTEAFF. CDR3 in DNA: TGTGCCAGCAGCTTGAACAGGGATCGGACTGAAGCTTTCTTT.

V and J are TRBV7-6 and TRBJ2-5; tentatively, D is TRBD1 (5 bases). This CDR3 has 15 residues. Germline V gives CDR1 SGHVS, CDR2 FNYEAQ. Trimming took 5 bases from V and 1 from J, leaving 14 bases between them. CDR3 sequence: CASSLADSLQETQYF. The CDR3, as DNA: TGTGCCAGCAGCCTTGCCGACAGTCTCCAAGAGACCCAGTACTTC.

This clonotype was seen more than once but under ten times. This sequence joins TRBV6-6 and TRBJ2-3; D uncertain. Between the trimmed V and J ends, which lost 0 bases and 2 bases, there was a span of 6 bases. The length of the CDR3 is 14 residues. Germline CDR1 reads MNHNY; CDR2 reads SVGAGI (reference sequence). Here the CDR3 reads CASSYSPDTDTQYF. CDR3 bases: TGTGCCAGCAGTTACTCTCCAGACACAGATACGCAGTATTTT.

This rearrangement joins TRBV7-3 to TRBJ2-3, with D unclear. The CDR3 contains 19 residues. Trimming stripped 5 bases from V and 0 bases from J, with 24 bases between. Germline lookup yields CDR1 SGHTA and CDR2 FQGTGA. CDR3 sequence reads: CASSIGLASAENSTDTQYF. The CDR3 DNA reads as TGTGCCAGCAGCATAGGGCTGGCGTCGGCGGAAAACAGCACAGATACGCAGTATTTT.